This T cell receptor (beta chain) stems from a study of blood T cell repertoires in COVID-19. Study summary: Sites in the United States, Italy and Spain provided acute and convalescent COVID-19 samples. Sources were T cells, B-cell-depleted T cells, or PBMCs; the material itself was cDNA or gDNA.

TCRdb keeps only in-frame clones here, not all; method: immunoSEQ multiplex PCR. The data show approximately 250,000 clones, 80% to 90% seen once. The CDR3 consists of 15 residues. Germline CDR1 and CDR2: MGHRA and YSYEKL. Trimming removed 2 bases from V and 2 bases from J, with 12 bases in between. The receptor was isolated from a man aged 40-50 years with acute or convalescent COVID-19. Sample: peripheral blood. The chain employs TRBV4-1 and TRBJ1-2, with no clear D. The CDR3 region is CASSQPIYGNYGYTF. The DNA for the CDR3 is TGCGCCAGCAGCCAACCTATCTACGGGAACTATGGCTACACCTTC.